The rows below give T cell receptor beta chains drawn from one sample of a study of T cell changes during pregnancy in multiple sclerosis. Sequencing was performed with immunoSEQ multiplex PCR; in TCRdb, only in-frame clones are kept and a portion is missing. Of tens of thousands of clones in the sample, around 91% were seen once. Sequenced material: peripheral blood, taken after pregnancy. Receptors were obtained from a female donor in good health, enrolled as a control in a pregnancy study. Both conserved end residues are trimmed from each CDR3. Where a row states a size, it is once, few, many or the class of an expanded clone; other rows omit it.

>-|TRBV7-9|TRBJ1-3
ASSPPGQAGNTIY
>once|TRBV5-1|TRBJ1-1
ASSLVLTGAGTEAF
>-|TRBV6-6|TRBJ1-5
ASRDRGNSNQPQH
>-|TRBV7-8|TRBJ2-5
ASSSGVRGAQETQY
>-|TRBV4-1|TRBJ1-1
ASSPPFEQGGGTEAF
>-|TRBV11-2|TRBJ2-1
ASSSRTGTTHEQF
>once|TRBV28|TRBJ1-2
ASSLPREDYGYT
>-|TRBV5-8|TRBJ2-2
ASSLISGNTGELF
>-|TRBV11-3|TRBJ1-3
ASSSLRQGRSGNTIY
>-|TRBV18|TRBJ1-1
ASSPTVIRVNTEAF
>-|TRBV5-1|TRBJ2-7
ASSLGENEQY
>-|TRBV6-1|TRBJ1-1
ASSERTGNTEAF
>-|TRBV7-8|TRBJ2-2
ASSLVRTVRNTGELF
>-|TRBV7-8|TRBJ2-2
ASARAGGTNTGELF
>once|TRBV19|TRBJ1-1
ASSIAVTAPNTEAF
>-|TRBV14|TRBJ1-2
ASSQVVA
>-|TRBV14|TRBJ2-1
ASSQGAGAYNEQF
>-|TRBV9|TRBJ2-2
ASSFLAGGTASSGELF
>-|TRBV27|TRBJ2-3
ASSTSGGGTDTQY
>-|TRBV6-5|TRBJ1-4
ASSSTGSVKKLF
>-|TRBV27|TRBJ2-1
ASRTGANEQF
>-|TRBV7-8|TRBJ1-5
ASSLAEAGSKGQPQH